What follows describes a single TCR beta chain. The antigen is not known. This sample was included in a study of CD8+CD57+ T cells in acquired aplastic anemia. The V gene lost 4 bases and the J gene lost 7 bases, with 17 bases spanning the gap. Germline loops: CDR1 SGHDN, CDR2 FVKESK. CDR3 size: 15 residues. General study findings and limits: Relative to total CD4+ and CD8+ pools, CD8+CD57+ cells had lower diversity in patients. No significant difference in CD8+ Simpson's diversity was found between patients and controls. Patients and controls shared about 30 CD8+ CDR3 sequences.

Patients chosen for sequencing had CD8+CD57+ cells that had expanded, as shown by flow cytometry. Genomic DNA served as template for TCR beta VDJ and CDR3 profiling. TCRdb itself ran the reads through MiXCR, one entry per CDR3 protein. The data show over 15,000 distinct CDR3 sequences, over 35% seen once. This receptor was identified in a human donor with aplastic anemia. V usage is TRBV14 and J usage is TRBJ2-1, with D possibly TRBD2 on 6 matching bases. The sequencing sample was made of CD8+CD57+ T cells sorted from PBMCs. Subset reported: bead-enriched CD8+CD57+ effector memory T cells from SAA patients. CDR3 in amino acids: CASSPPGRDVNEQFF. Here the CDR3 DNA reads TGTGCCAGCAGCCCCCCGGGGCGGGATGTGAATGAGCAGTTCTTC.